Listed here are 9 T cell receptor beta chains from one sample, sequenced in a study of PD-1 blockade in classical Hodgkin lymphoma. All patients experienced relapse after autologous stem cell transplantation, and brentuximab vedotin exposure was variable. Sequencing used immunoSEQ multiplex PCR; TCRdb keeps in-frame clones, though not all of them. Of 50,000 or so clones in the sample, 73% were seen once. Here the sequenced sample was peripheral blood mononuclear cells (PBMCs), taken before the second cycle of nivolumab. The receptors here all came from a human donor with classical Hodgkin lymphoma.

The CDR3 is CASSLGQGVYEQYF. CDR3 DNA sequence: TGCGCCAGCAGCTTGGGACAGGGGGTCTACGAGCAGTACTTC. The chain recombines TRBV5-1 with TRBJ2-7, with 9 bases matching TRBD1. J lost 3 bases, V lost 0 bases, and 1 base had no gene match. This CDR3 has 14 amino acids. The germline V gene has CDR1 SGHRS and CDR2 YFSETQ.

The chain employs TRBV5-4 and TRBJ1-3; 12 bases are a match to TRBD1. The CDR3 spans 16 residues. V was clipped by 4 bases and J by 2 bases; unmatched bases: 4. The V gene's germline CDR1 is SGHNT and CDR2 YYREEE (reference sequence). CDR3 in amino acids: CASSLGQGAPGNTIYF. The CDR3 nucleotides read TGTGCCAGCAGCCTGGGACAGGGGGCGCCTGGAAACACCATATATTTT.

This chain joins TRBV7-2 and TRBJ1-1; D is undetermined. The CDR3 is 15 amino acids. Per germline, CDR1 SGHTA and CDR2 FQGNSA. Trimming took 2 bases from V and 3 from J, leaving 13 bases between them. The CDR3 bases are TGTGCCAGCAGCTTATCCCCCGTTTCTTACACTGAAGCTTTCTTT. It translates to CASSLSPVSYTEAFF.

This clone occurred once. The chain employs TRBV7-8 and TRBJ1-5, with a possible D match to TRBD1 (5 bases). Deletions cut 3 bases from V and 0 bases from J, with 12 bases between. CDR1 is SGHVS, CDR2 FQNEAQ, per germline. The CDR3 extends over 16 amino acids. CDR3 protein: CASSLGTADSNQPQHF. The CDR3 DNA reads TGTGCCAGCAGCTTGGGGACTGCAGATAGCAATCAGCCCCAGCATTTT.

This rearrangement joins TRBV5-8 to TRBJ2-3; 8 nucleotides line up with TRBD2. Germline V gives CDR1 SGHTS, CDR2 YDEGEE. The CDR3 is 16 amino acids. V lost 4 bases to trimming and J lost 4 bases; unmatched junction nucleotides: 11. CDR3 in DNA: TGTGCCAGCAGCCTGTGGGCGGGAGGCACTGCAGATACGCAGTATTTT. Translated: CASSLWAGGTADTQYF. Filled out from reference TRBV5-8 and TRBJ2-3, the complete variable domain reads EAGVTQSPTHLIKTRGQQATLRCSPISGHTSVYWYQQALGLGLQFLLWYDEGEERNRGNFPPRFSGRQFPNYSSELNVNALELEDSALYLCASSLWAGGTADTQYFGPGTRLTVL.

This chain connects TRBV7-9 to TRBJ2-5; tentatively, D is TRBD1 (5 bases). Trimming took 2 bases from V and 5 from J, leaving 18 bases between them. Germline CDR1 and CDR2: SEHNR and FQNEAQ (reference sequence). The CDR3 sequence is 16 residues long. CDR3 sequence: CASSLPWGRSRETQYF. CDR3 in DNA: TGTGCCAGCAGCTTACCTTGGGGCCGCAGCAGGGAGACCCAGTACTTC. The variable domain in full, with the rest retrieved from reference TRBV7-9 and TRBJ2-5, is DTGVSQNPRHKITKRGQNVTFRCDPISEHNRLYWYRQTLGQGPEFLTYFQNEAQLEKSRLLSDRFSAERPKGSFSTLEIQRTEQGDSAMYLCASSLPWGRSRETQYFGPGTRLLVL.

The CDR3 sequence is CASRYGGLNNQPQHF. CDR3 DNA sequence: TGTGCCAGCAGATATGGAGGACTGAACAATCAGCCCCAGCATTTT. This chain connects TRBV27 to TRBJ1-5; D call uncertain. Germline CDR1 reads MNHEY; CDR2 reads SMNVEV (reference sequence). The CDR3 consists of 15 residues. The V gene lost 6 bases and the J gene lost 3 bases, with 15 bases spanning the gap.

The genes are TRBV29-1 and TRBJ1-6, with D hard to call. The CDR3 is 13 amino acids. Germline CDR1 reads SQVTM; CDR2 reads ANQGSEA. Trimming left V 8 bases short and J 7 bases short, with 15 bases between. DNA for the CDR3: TGCAGCATAAGACGGGAAACGAATTCACCCCTCCACTTT. It yields the protein CSIRRETNSPLHF.

This chain joins TRBV7-2 and TRBJ2-3; D is undetermined. Trimming took 0 bases from V and 1 from J, leaving 11 bases between them. The CDR3 is made up of 16 amino acids. Germline V gene sequence: CDR1 SGHTA, CDR2 FQGNSA. CDR3 DNA: TGTGCCAGCAGCTTAGCTTTTGGCTGGGGCACAGATACGCAGTATTTT. The encoded protein is CASSLAFGWGTDTQYF. Full variable domain (remainder filled in from reference TRBV7-2 and TRBJ2-3): GAGVSQSPSNKVTEKGKDVELRCDPISGHTALYWYRQSLGQGLEFLIYFQGNSAPDKSGLPSDRFSAERTGGSVSTLTIQRTQQEDSAVYLCASSLAFGWGTDTQYFGPGTRLTVL.